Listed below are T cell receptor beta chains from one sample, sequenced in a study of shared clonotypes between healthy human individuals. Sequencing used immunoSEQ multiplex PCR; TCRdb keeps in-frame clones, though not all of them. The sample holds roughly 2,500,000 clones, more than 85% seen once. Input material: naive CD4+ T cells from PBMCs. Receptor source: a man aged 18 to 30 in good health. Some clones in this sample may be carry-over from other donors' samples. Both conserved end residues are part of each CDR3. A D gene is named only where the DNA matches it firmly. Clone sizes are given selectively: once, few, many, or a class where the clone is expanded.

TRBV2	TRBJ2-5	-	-	TGTGCCAGCAGTCGGAGCCAAGAGACCCAGTACTTC	CASSRSQETQYF
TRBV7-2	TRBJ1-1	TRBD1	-	TGTGCCAGCAGCCAGGACAGGGGGACCACTGAAGCTTTCTTT	CASSQDRGTTEAFF
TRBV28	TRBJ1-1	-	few	TGTGCCAGCAGTTTCCGAGGACTGAACACTGAAGCTTTCTTT	CASSFRGLNTEAFF
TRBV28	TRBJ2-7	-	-	TGTGCCAGCAGTTATAAGTTCCGTGAACACTCCTACGAGCAGTACTTC	CASSYKFREHSYEQYF
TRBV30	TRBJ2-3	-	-	TGTGCCGTAACTAGCACAGATACGCAGTATTTT	CAVTSTDTQYF
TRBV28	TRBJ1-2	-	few	TGTGCCAGCAGCCACGCAGGGTACGGCTACACCTTC	CASSHAGYGYTF
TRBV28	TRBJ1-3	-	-	TGTGCCAGCAGTTACAGTGGAAACACCATATATTTT	CASSYSGNTIYF
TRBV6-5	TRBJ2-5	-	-	TGTGCCAGCATGGGAGGAGAGACCCAGTACTTC	CASMGGETQYF
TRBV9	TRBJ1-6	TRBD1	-	TGTGCCAGCAGCGTAGCGGACAGGGTTAATTCACCCCTCCACTTT	CASSVADRVNSPLHF
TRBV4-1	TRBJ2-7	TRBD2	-	TGCGCCAGCAGCCGCCAACTCGGGACTAGCGGCGAGCAGTACTTC	CASSRQLGTSGEQYF
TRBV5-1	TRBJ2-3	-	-	TGCGCCAGCAGCTTGGTGGCTAGCAGCACAGATACGCAGTATTTT	CASSLVASSTDTQYF
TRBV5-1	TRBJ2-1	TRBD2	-	TGCGCCAGCAGCTTAATTAGCGGGAGGGCCGATGAGCAGTTCTTC	CASSLISGRADEQFF
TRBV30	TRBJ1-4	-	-	TGTGCCTGGAACCCTGGGAGGGCCCGGGCTGAAAAACTGTTTTTT	CAWNPGRARAEKLFF
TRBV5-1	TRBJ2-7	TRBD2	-	TGCGCCAGCCGGCCGACTAGCGGGAGAGGGGGGTGGGAGCAGTACTTC	CASRPTSGRGGWEQYF
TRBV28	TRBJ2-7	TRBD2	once	TGTGCCAGCAGTTTAGAGGGACTAGCGCGCTTGGGGTTC	CASSLEGLARLGF
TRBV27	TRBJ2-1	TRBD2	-	TGTGCCATCCAGCGGGGGGTTTACAATGAGCAGTTCTTC	CAIQRGVYNEQFF
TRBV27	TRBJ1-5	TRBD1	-	TGTGCCAGCAGTATCACAGGGGGAGAGAATCAGCCCCAGCATTTT	CASSITGGENQPQHF
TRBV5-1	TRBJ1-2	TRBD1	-	TGCGCCAGCAGCTCGCCGTCGGACAGGGGGCAGTCTAACTATGGCTACACCTTC	CASSSPSDRGQSNYGYTF
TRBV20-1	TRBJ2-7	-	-	TGCAGTGCTAGAGATGTCCCCGAGCAGTACTTC	CSARDVPEQYF
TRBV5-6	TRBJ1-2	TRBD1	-	TGTGCCAGCAGCCGATGGGCGAGGACAGGTGTTTACCCCTACACCTTC	CASSRWARTGVYPYTF
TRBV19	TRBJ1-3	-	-	TGTGCCAGTAGTACCCGAAACACCATATATTTT	CASSTRNTIYF
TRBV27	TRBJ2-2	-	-	TGTGCCAGCAGCCTCCCGGGTAGGAACACCGGGGAGCTGTTTTTT	CASSLPGRNTGELFF
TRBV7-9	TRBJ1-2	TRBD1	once	TGTGCCAGCAGCCCGGGACAGGGGTTGTCCTATGGCTACACCTTC	CASSPGQGLSYGYTF
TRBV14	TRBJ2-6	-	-	TGTGCCAGCAGCCCGGCCTCTGGGGCCAACGTCCTGACTTTC	CASSPASGANVLTF
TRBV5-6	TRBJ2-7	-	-	TGTGCCAGCAGCGTGGGCCGGCTAGCTTTCTACGAGCAGTACTTC	CASSVGRLAFYEQYF
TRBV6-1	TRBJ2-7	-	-	TGTGCCAGCAGCCACAGCCCCAGGGCCGAGCAGTACTTC	CASSHSPRAEQYF
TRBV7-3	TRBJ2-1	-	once	TGTGCCAGCAGCTCCGGAGGGGTTTCTAGGAATGAGCAGTTCTTC	CASSSGGVSRNEQFF